One sample yielded the 27 T cell receptor beta chains listed below, sequenced in a study of metastatic and nonmetastatic thyroid tumors. Before thyroid surgery, none of the patients had received any treatment. MiXCR reprocessed the PCR reads for TCRdb. This sample has around 42,000 clones, with about an eighth found just once. What was sequenced was blood. Receptors originate from a female donor with papillary thyroid cancer or a benign thyroid nodule (not recorded which). Some clones in this sample may be carry-over from other donors' samples.

This clone was seen ten or more times. A clone one base away is much larger, so this may be a read error. Other nucleotide sequences from this sample produce the same CDR3. The rearrangement links TRBV2 to TRBJ2-2; maybe TRBD2 (6 bases). CDR1 is SNHLY and CDR2 is FYNNEI in the germline V gene. Trimming pared 2 bases from V and 3 bases from J, leaving 13 bases between. CDR3 length equals 16 residues. In nucleotides, the CDR3 is TGTGCCAGCAGTGAAACCCAACGGGAGTACACCGGGGAGCTGTTTTTT. This sequence encodes CASSETQREYTGELFF.

Many counts were recorded for this clone. V is TRBV19 and J is TRBJ2-7; D gene ambiguous. V was trimmed by 5 bases and J by 1 base, leaving 15 bases between them. This CDR3 is 15 amino acids long. Per germline, CDR1 LNHDA and CDR2 SQIVND (reference sequence). Here the CDR3 DNA reads TGTGCCAGTAGTTTGGGGAACAGTTATTCCTACGAGCAGTACTTC. Translation gives CASSLGNSYSYEQYF.

This clone appeared many times. This sequence joins TRBV5-1 and TRBJ1-1, with a weak D call TRBD1 (5 bases). The length of the CDR3 is 15 residues. V dropped 5 bases and J dropped 1 base, with 15 bases sitting between them. CDR1 is SGHRS and CDR2 is YFSETQ in the germline V gene. This chain's CDR3 is CASRPPGSRNTEAFF. The DNA for the CDR3 is TGCGCCAGCAGGCCCCCAGGGTCCCGGAACACTGAAGCTTTCTTT.

This clone was counted at least ten times. The chain combines TRBV15 with TRBJ2-2; no firm D call. Germline assignment: CDR1 LNHNV and CDR2 YYDKDF (reference sequence). There are 12 residues in the CDR3. V gave up 4 bases and J gave up 3 bases, with 3 bases separating them. CDR3 coding DNA: TGTGCCACCAGCATATACACCGGGGAGCTGTTTTTT. Its translation is CATSIYTGELFF.

The chain combines TRBV20-1 with TRBJ2-7; 9 bases are a match to TRBD2. From germline, CDR1 is DFQATT and CDR2 SNEGSKA (reference sequence). Trimming removed 4 bases from V and 0 bases from J; junction bases left unmatched: 7. This CDR3 is 15 amino acids long. The CDR3 reads CSANGLAGPSYEQYF. In nucleotides, the CDR3 is TGCAGTGCTAACGGCCTAGCGGGACCCTCCTACGAGCAGTACTTC.

This clone was picked up many times. J is TRBJ2-1 and V is TRBV11-3; 10 positions match TRBD2. V trimming: 5 bases; J trimming: 7 bases; junction bases outside the gene matches: 14. This CDR3 is built from 17 residues. Germline lookup yields CDR1 SGHNT and CDR2 YENEEA. CDR3 residues: CASSQGLAAVTGNEQFF. As DNA, the CDR3 is TGTGCCAGCAGCCAAGGACTAGCGGCAGTCACTGGGAATGAGCAGTTCTTC.

In its sample, this clone was seen many times. The rearrangement joins TRBV10-1 to TRBJ2-3; tentatively, D is TRBD1 (5 bases). The length of the CDR3 is 15 residues. Germline CDR1 is WNHNN and CDR2 is SYGVQD (reference sequence). V was clipped by 2 bases and J by 4 bases, with 13 bases between them. The CDR3 reads CASSEGGVRADTQYF. CDR3 in DNA: TGCGCCAGCAGTGAGGGTGGTGTCAGGGCAGATACGCAGTATTTT.

This clone appeared many times. The rearrangement uses TRBV18 and TRBJ1-1; the D is unclear. CDR1 and CDR2 from the germline V gene are KGHSH and LQKENI. The CDR3 spans 15 residues. Trimming removed 0 bases at V and 1 base at J, with 9 bases between. CDR3 sequence (DNA): TGTGCCAGCTCACCACCTTCGAGAAAGAACACTGAAGCTTTCTTT. Amino acid sequence: CASSPPSRKNTEAFF.

This clone was seen ten or more times. V usage is TRBV28 and J usage is TRBJ2-2; D is perhaps TRBD1 (5 bases). Germline CDR1 reads MDHEN; CDR2 reads SYDVKM. This CDR3 is built from 14 residues. Between the trimmed V and J ends, which lost 8 bases and 5 bases, there was a span of 15 bases. CDR3 coding DNA: TGTGCCAGCTCCCCGGCAGGGCGGACCGGGGAGCTGTTTTTT. Encoded protein: CASSPAGRTGELFF.

This clone was detected ten times or more. Written as DNA, the CDR3 is TGTGCCACCGAGACCCTCCTGGCTAGCGGGTGGAAGAGGTACTTC. This gives the protein CATETLLASGWKRYF. The rearrangement joins TRBV5-4 to TRBJ2-4; 8 bases are shared with TRBD2. Per germline, CDR1 SGHNT and CDR2 YYREEE (reference sequence). CDR3 length: 15 amino acids. V lost 9 bases, J lost 15 bases, and 23 bases stayed unmatched.

This clone has at least ten counts. V usage is TRBV11-3 and J usage is TRBJ2-1; D is ambiguous. V lost 5 bases to trimming and J lost 6 bases, with 14 bases between them. CDR3 length: 14 residues. Germline V gene lookup returns CDR1 SGHNT and CDR2 YENEEA. The CDR3 bases are TGTGCCAGCAGCCCTACTTTGGTCTTCAATGAGCAGTTCTTC. It codes for CASSPTLVFNEQFF.

About this clone itself: A junction end diverges from the germline sequence, so it may reflect a read error. The chain joins TRBV6-1 to TRBJ2-1; D may correspond to TRBD1 or TRBD2 (7 bases each). CDR1 and CDR2 from the germline V gene are MNHNS and SASEGT. The CDR3 has 14 amino acids. The CDR3 DNA follows: TGCGCCAGCAGCGGGACAGTGGGTTGGAATGAGCAGTTCTTT. Translation: CASSGTVGWNEQFF.

This clone has a single count. At one end, the junction sequence differs from germline, possibly due to a read error. The chain is built from TRBV2 and TRBJ2-1, with 8 bases fitting TRBD2. CDR3 size: 17 residues. Germline CDR1 reads SNHLY; CDR2 reads FYNNEI. Here the CDR3 DNA reads TGTGCCAACAGTGAAGCAGGGTGTGTAGCGGGACCGAATGAGCAGTTCTTC. This translates into CANSEAGCVAGPNEQFF.

This clone was observed many times. This chain links TRBV28 with TRBJ1-5, with D possibly being TRBD1 (5 bases). The CDR3 spans 13 residues. V was shortened by 11 bases and J by 1 base, with 12 bases between the two germline ends. CDR1 and CDR2 (germline): MDHEN, SYDVKM. CDR3 nucleotides: TGTGCCGGAACTCGGGACAGCAATCAGCCCCAGCATTTT. This encodes CAGTRDSNQPQHF.

This clone was observed many times. The chain has TRBV4-3 and TRBJ2-7; D may be TRBD1 or TRBD2 (5 bases each). The CDR3 has 13 residues. Per the germline V gene, CDR1 is LGHNA and CDR2 is YSLEER. Trimming shortened V by 6 bases and J by 0 bases, and 9 bases separated the two germline ends. The CDR3 coding sequence is TGCGCCAGCAGTCGGGACCCCTCCTACGAGCAGTACTTC. This encodes CASSRDPSYEQYF.

There are many counts of this clone. CDR3 in amino acids: CASSPPTTGVSGELFF. Here the CDR3 DNA reads TGTGCCAGCTCACCACCTACGACAGGGGTTTCCGGGGAGCTGTTTTTT. The V gene is TRBV18, the J gene TRBJ2-2; 8 bases are a match to TRBD1. Germline assignment: CDR1 KGHSH and CDR2 LQKENI. V lost 0 bases and J lost 6; bases outside the gene matches: 6. This CDR3 is 16 amino acids long. Combining the CDR3 with reference TRBV18 and TRBJ2-2 gives the whole variable domain NAGVMQNPRHLVRRRGQEARLRCSPMKGHSHVYWYRQLPEEGLKFMVYLQKENIIDESGMPKERFSAEFPKEGPSILRIQQVVRGDSAAYFCASSPPTTGVSGELFFGEGSRLTVL.

This clone has a count of ten or more. V and J are TRBV24-1 and TRBJ2-3; TRBD1 agrees at 9 bases. Germline CDR1 is KGHDR and CDR2 is SFDVKD. This CDR3 is built from 16 residues. V trimming: 3 bases; J trimming: 3 bases; junction bases outside the gene matches: 6. In nucleotides, the CDR3 is TGTGCCACCAGTGATGCCGGACAGGGGATTACAGATACGCAGTATTTT. Encoded protein: CATSDAGQGITDTQYF.

This clone was recorded at least ten times. A much larger clone sits a single nucleotide away, making a read error possible. At the DNA level, this CDR3 is encoded by other sequences in the same sample as well. This chain connects TRBV19 to TRBJ2-2, with unresolved D. Germline loops: CDR1 LNHDA, CDR2 SQIVND (reference sequence). This CDR3 contains 14 residues. The CDR3, as DNA: TGTGCTAGTAGTATTAGCAGGAACACCGGGGAGCTGTTTTTT. Its protein is CASSISRNTGELFF.

This clone was found a few times. This chain links TRBV6-1 with TRBJ1-2, with D maybe TRBD1 (5 bases). This CDR3 region has 14 residues. Germline assignment: CDR1 MNHNS and CDR2 SASEGT. The germline V and J ends were trimmed by 5 bases and 1 base, with 11 bases remaining between them. CDR3 DNA sequence: TGTGCCAGCAGTCGGGGGGAGCGTAACTATGGCTACACCTTC. Its translation: CASSRGERNYGYTF.

The sample holds many counts of this clone. The J gene is TRBJ1-5, the V gene TRBV24-1; D remains unclear. Germline V CDR1 and CDR2: KGHDR, SFDVKD. Trimming pared 9 bases from V and 5 bases from J, leaving 7 bases between. This CDR3 has 11 amino acids. As DNA, the CDR3 is TGTGCCACCTATCGAGATCAGCCCCAGCATTTT. This gives the protein CATYRDQPQHF.

This clone was seen at least ten times. The chain is built from TRBV11-3 and TRBJ1-3, with D unclear. The CDR3 runs 16 residues. Looked up from germline, CDR1 is SGHNT and CDR2 is YENEEA. The ends were cut back, 5 bases at V and 0 bases at J, with 14 bases in the middle. Here the CDR3 reads CASSVGLQTSGNTIYF. For the CDR3, the DNA is TGTGCCAGCAGCGTAGGCCTACAGACCTCTGGAAACACCATATATTTT.

This clone was counted many times. The chain employs TRBV6-1 and TRBJ2-7; no definite D call. The CDR3 covers 12 residues. CDR1 MNHNS and CDR2 SASEGT come from the germline V gene. V lost 5 bases, J lost 3 bases, and 8 bases lay in between. The CDR3: CASSNSGYEQYF. The CDR3 DNA sequence: TGTGCCAGCAGTAATTCTGGCTACGAGCAGTACTTC.

This clone was seen ten or more times. This CDR3 is also generated by other DNA sequences in the sample. The chain recombines TRBV29-1 with TRBJ2-1; the match to TRBD2 covers 7 bases. The length of the CDR3 is 12 residues. Germline CDR1 reads SQVTM; CDR2 reads ANQGSEA. J was trimmed by 6 bases and V by 5 bases; bases with no gene match: 4. DNA for the CDR3: TGCAGCGTTCTCCGGACTAGCAATGAGCAGTTCTTC. The encoded protein is CSVLRTSNEQFF.

This clone showed up just a few times. One end of the junction does not line up with germline, which may come from a read error. The V gene is TRBV25-1, the J gene TRBJ2-1; D call uncertain. The length of the CDR3 is 15 residues. Germline V CDR1 and CDR2: MGHDK, SYGVNS. The CDR3: CASSGNGVRSNEQLF. The CDR3 region has the DNA TGTGCCAGCAGTGGGAACGGCGTCAGGAGCAATGAGCAGCTCTTC.

This sequence joins TRBV7-2 and TRBJ1-2; D call uncertain. V lost 0 bases and J 3 bases, leaving 11 bases between the germline ends. There are 15 residues in the CDR3. Germline V gene lookup returns CDR1 SGHTA and CDR2 FQGNSA. CDR3 nucleotides: TGTGCCAGCAGCTTAGCGGGTGTCGGGGACTATGGCTACACCTTC. Translated, it gives CASSLAGVGDYGYTF.

This clone was recorded a few times. The chain joins TRBV6-1 to TRBJ1-5; D is unresolved. CDR3 length: 15 amino acids. Trimming removed 5 bases at V and 2 bases at J, with 13 bases between. Germline CDR1 is MNHNS and CDR2 is SASEGT. The chain's CDR3 is CASSSPDKGNQPQHF. The CDR3 bases are TGTGCCAGCAGTTCCCCTGACAAGGGCAATCAGCCCCAGCATTTT.

The chain recombines TRBV4-1 with TRBJ1-2, with D possibly matching TRBD1 (6 bases). Germline assignment: CDR1 MGHRA and CDR2 YSYEKL. Trimming removed 4 bases from V and 5 bases from J, with 17 bases in between. The CDR3 has 15 residues. The CDR3 DNA follows: TGCGCCAGCAGCCTCCAGGACAGACTGCTATATGGCTACACCTTC. Its translation is CASSLQDRLLYGYTF.